This T cell receptor (beta chain) was identified during a study of T cells after yellow fever vaccination. Study-wide findings and caveats: Abundant clonotypes (contaminants from the bulk population) could be present in FACS-sorted repertoires. Only a minor proportion of clonotypes was detected across both CD4 and CD8 compartments. Weaker overall, the secondary response nonetheless peaked faster (day 5 versus 15).

Template-switching 5'RACE yielded the TCR cDNA; a universal primer site and UMIs were added in the process. TCRdb re-analysed the 5' RACE reads in MiXCR, keeping a single row per CDR3 protein. The sample carries some 420,000 distinct CDR3 sequences, about 17% recorded once. For this clonotype: Its antigen is not identified.

Germline V gene lookup returns CDR1 MNHEY and CDR2 SVGAGI. Deletions cut 0 bases from V and 7 bases from J, with 12 bases between. CDR3 size: 14 residues. Sequenced here: PBMCs, sampled before the yellow fever booster vaccination. This clonotype originated in a man in his late teens or twenties who received the YFV17D yellow fever vaccine. V usage is TRBV6-5 and J usage is TRBJ1-2; D might be TRBD1 (5 bases). The CDR3 DNA reads TGTGCCAGCAGTTACTCGGGGACGAGCGGTGGCTACACCTTC. Protein: CASSYSGTSGGYTF.